This TCR beta chain was documented in a study of cytotoxic CD8 clonotypes in ibrutinib-treated CLL. Notes on this clone: At the DNA level, this CDR3 is encoded by other sequences in the same sample as well.

Trimming removed 1 base from V and 4 bases from J, with 13 bases in between. Germline V lookup: CDR1 LNHNV, CDR2 YYDKDF (reference sequence). This CDR3 is 15 amino acids long. A 1 in 200,000 to 1 in 1 million T cell depth was the sequencing target. Sequenced by immunoSEQ multiplex PCR; TCRdb stores in-frame clones only, minus some. This table holds 75,000 to 90,000 clones, roughly 80% found once. The chain is built from TRBV15 and TRBJ2-5, with D hard to call. The sample here was PBMCs, taken after 24 months of ibrutinib treatment. The origin of this receptor is a human donor with chronic lymphocytic leukemia. In DNA form, the CDR3 reads TGTGCCACCAGCAGAGTAAAGGGTTCTTTAGAGACCCAGTACTTC. It codes for CATSRVKGSLETQYF.